Each of the 19 T cell receptor beta chains below was sequenced from the same sample in a study of identical twins. One entry per CDR3 protein, called by TCRdb with MiXCR from the 5' RACE reads. Here the sample spans hundreds of thousands of distinct CDR3 sequences, 21% being singletons. These same data were also listed under a study on T cells expressing NK-cell markers.

Sequenced material: PBMCs. The receptors come from a young woman in good health.

The V and J genes are TRBV7-2 and TRBJ2-1; D is unresolved. Germline V gene sequence: CDR1 SGHTA, CDR2 FQGNSA. V was cut by 4 bases and J by 6 bases, with 10 bases left in between. This CDR3 has 13 residues. The CDR3 DNA sequence: TGTGCCAGCAGCTCCGCTAGTGCCAATGAGCAGTTCTTC. Amino acids: CASSSASANEQFF.

This clonotype turned up a few times. The chain uses TRBV5-1 and TRBJ2-1; 9 nucleotides match TRBD2. J was trimmed by 0 bases and V by 5 bases; bases with no gene match: 6. The CDR3 is made up of 16 amino acids. The germline V gene has CDR1 SGHRS and CDR2 YFSETQ. The CDR3 spells CASSVRGGASYNEQFF. CDR3 DNA: TGCGCCAGCAGTGTCCGCGGGGGGGCCTCCTACAATGAGCAGTTCTTC. Variable domain in full (rest from reference TRBV5-1 and TRBJ2-1): KAGVTQTPRYLIKTRGQQVTLSCSPISGHRSVSWYQQTPGQGLQFLFEYFSETQRNKGNFPGRFSGRQFSNSRSEMNVSTLELGDSALYLCASSVRGGASYNEQFFGPGTRLTVL.

J is TRBJ2-7 and V is TRBV20-1, with 8 positions matching TRBD2. The V gene's germline CDR1 is DFQATT and CDR2 SNEGSKA (reference sequence). The CDR3 loop spans 14 amino acids. V lost 4 bases, J lost 7 bases, and 12 bases stayed unmatched. The CDR3 sequence is CSAISPKGTREQYF. CDR3 bases: TGCAGTGCTATTTCTCCGAAGGGGACTAGAGAGCAGTACTTC.

This clonotype showed up just a few times. The V call is TRBV20-1, the J call TRBJ2-5; 8 nucleotides agree with TRBD2. V gave up 2 bases and J gave up 5 bases; unmatched junction bases: 16. Germline values: CDR1 DFQATT, CDR2 SNEGSKA (reference sequence). The CDR3 covers 17 residues. The CDR3 protein is CSARSLGWRGAGETQYF. In DNA, the CDR3 is TGCAGTGCTAGATCCCTCGGGTGGCGGGGGGCTGGGGAGACCCAGTACTTC.

V gene TRBV5-1 combines with J gene TRBJ2-1, with 8 bases matching TRBD2. Germline values: CDR1 SGHRS, CDR2 YFSETQ. J lost 10 bases, V lost 2 bases, and 5 bases had no gene match. This CDR3 comprises 13 residues. This CDR3 reads CASSLDGRGEQFF. DNA of the CDR3: TGCGCCAGCAGCTTAGACGGGAGGGGAGAGCAGTTCTTC. Full variable domain (missing parts from reference TRBV5-1 and TRBJ2-1): KAGVTQTPRYLIKTRGQQVTLSCSPISGHRSVSWYQQTPGQGLQFLFEYFSETQRNKGNFPGRFSGRQFSNSRSEMNVSTLELGDSALYLCASSLDGRGEQFFGPGTRLTVL.

The V gene is TRBV27, the J gene TRBJ2-1; D unresolved. CDR1 is MNHEY, CDR2 SMNVEV, per germline (reference sequence). Trimming took 7 bases from V and 6 from J, leaving 22 bases between them. The CDR3 sequence is 16 residues long. The CDR3, as DNA: TGTGCCAGCACCTCCCCGGCCCTAATGGTGGGCAATGAGCAGTTCTTC. This sequence encodes CASTSPALMVGNEQFF.

The chain links TRBV6-1 to TRBJ2-5; 7 bases are a match to TRBD1. This CDR3 is built from 13 residues. V dropped 10 bases and J dropped 5; count of bases not matched to a gene: 10. From germline, CDR1 is MNHNS and CDR2 SASEGT. In nucleotides, the CDR3 is TGTGCCATCATGGACAGGCCGCGGGAGACCCAGTACTTC. Translation gives CAIMDRPRETQYF.

The rearrangement joins TRBV5-1 to TRBJ2-1; either TRBD1 or TRBD2 may supply D (5 bases each). From germline, CDR1 is SGHRS and CDR2 YFSETQ. Trimming removed 0 bases from V and 10 bases from J, with 11 bases in between. This CDR3 spans 13 amino acids. The CDR3 sequence is CASSLAQGGEQFF. CDR3 nucleotide sequence: TGCGCCAGCAGCTTGGCCCAGGGCGGGGAGCAGTTCTTC.

V gene TRBV7-6 combines with J gene TRBJ2-1; 15 bases match TRBD2. The germline V gene encodes CDR1 SGHVS and CDR2 FNYEAQ. This CDR3 contains 19 residues. Losses at the gene ends were 1 base for V and 9 bases for J; bases not matched to a gene: 13. The CDR3 region is CASSLDLWTSGRAFGEQFF. DNA of the CDR3: TGTGCCAGCAGCTTAGACCTATGGACTAGCGGGAGGGCGTTCGGTGAGCAGTTCTTC.

The table lists this clonotype with a few counts. The chain combines TRBV12-3 or TRBV12-4 with TRBJ2-7; D may be TRBD1 (6 bases). The V gene lost 3 bases and the J gene lost 1 base, with 13 bases spanning the gap. CDR3 length: 15 residues. The CDR3 loop reads CASSFPQQGSYEQYF. CDR3 nucleotide sequence: TGTGCCAGCAGTTTTCCCCAACAGGGATCCTACGAGCAGTACTTC.

This clonotype was found a few times. The chain links TRBV25-1 to TRBJ2-1, with D tentatively TRBD1 (6 bases). Per the germline V gene, CDR1 is MGHDK and CDR2 is SYGVNS. Trimming removed 6 bases from V and 3 bases from J, with 21 bases in between. The CDR3 is 17 residues long. CDR3 sequence: CASSRDKSSNNYNEQFF. The CDR3 DNA is TGTGCCAGCAGCCGGGACAAGTCTAGTAATAACTACAATGAGCAGTTCTTC.

J is TRBJ2-5 and V is TRBV11-2; TRBD2 matches at 7 bases. This CDR3 is built from 15 residues. Germline CDR1 and CDR2: SGHAT and FQNNGV. J lost 3 bases, V lost 5 bases, and 9 bases had no gene match. The CDR3 sequence: CASSPAGRGEETQYF. The CDR3, as DNA: TGTGCCAGCAGCCCAGCGGGAAGGGGCGAAGAGACCCAGTACTTC.

V is TRBV12-3 or TRBV12-4 and J is TRBJ2-2; TRBD2 might be the D (5 bases). The CDR3 is made up of 14 amino acids. The V end lost 8 bases, the J end lost 5 bases, and 15 bases lay between the germline ends. The CDR3 sequence: CASLSEGWTGELFF. CDR3 bases: TGTGCCAGCCTTTCAGAGGGTTGGACCGGGGAGCTGTTTTTT.

The chain combines TRBV12-3 or TRBV12-4 with TRBJ2-5; no definite D call. This CDR3 is 12 amino acids long. V was shortened by 5 bases and J by 5 bases, with 9 bases between the two germline ends. The DNA of the CDR3 is TGTGCCAGCAGTAGGAACGCGGAGACCCAGTACTTC. Translating it yields CASSRNAETQYF.

This clonotype has a handful of counts. The chain couples TRBV4-3 to TRBJ2-7, with a possible D match to TRBD1 (6 bases). Germline V lookup: CDR1 LGHNA, CDR2 YSLEER. V was shortened by 2 bases and J by 7 bases, with 18 bases between the two germline ends. The CDR3 has 15 residues. The DNA of the CDR3 is TGCGCCAGCAGCCAACCGGAACAGGGACCGCGGGAGCAGTACTTC. It yields the protein CASSQPEQGPREQYF.

At least ten counts were recorded for this clonotype. V usage is TRBV7-8 and J usage is TRBJ1-2, with 7 positions matching TRBD1. The CDR3 loop spans 14 amino acids. With V trimmed by 5 bases and J by 6 bases, 9 bases remained unmatched. Germline V lookup: CDR1 SGHVS, CDR2 FQNEAQ. The CDR3 spells CASSTRTGWDGYTF. The CDR3 DNA is TGTGCCAGCAGCACACGGACAGGATGGGATGGCTACACCTTC.

This clonotype was counted between two and nine times. The chain carries TRBV5-1 and TRBJ2-2; either TRBD1 or TRBD2 may supply D (6 bases each). V lost 2 bases, J lost 5 bases, and 16 bases lay in between. CDR1 SGHRS and CDR2 YFSETQ come from the germline V gene. The CDR3 consists of 16 residues. In DNA form, the CDR3 reads TGCGCCAGCAGCTTTACGGGGGCCCTAGAAACCGGGGAGCTGTTTTTT. Protein product: CASSFTGALETGELFF.

The CDR3 loop is CASSIALGSYEQYF. In nucleotides, the CDR3 is TGTGCCAGTAGCATCGCTCTAGGCTCCTACGAGCAGTACTTC. The chain employs TRBV19 and TRBJ2-7; D is ambiguous. The CDR3 contains 14 residues. V was trimmed by 6 bases and J by 0 bases, leaving 12 bases between them. Germline V gene data show CDR1 as LNHDA and CDR2 as SQIVND (reference sequence). The full variable domain, its missing parts supplied by reference TRBV19 and TRBJ2-7, is DGGITQSPKYLFRKEGQNVTLSCEQNLNHDAMYWYRQDPGQGLRLIYYSQIVNDFQKGDIAEGYSVSREKKESFPLTVTSAQKNPTAFYLCASSIALGSYEQYFGPGTRLTVT.

This clonotype was seen at least ten times. V and J are TRBV2 and TRBJ1-6; possibly TRBD1 for D (5 bases). CDR1 is SNHLY and CDR2 is FYNNEI in the germline V gene. The CDR3 spans 14 residues. Between the trimmed V and J ends, which lost 3 bases and 6 bases, there was a span of 9 bases. CDR3 region: CASSDAGSNSPLHF. The CDR3 DNA is TGTGCCAGCAGTGATGCAGGGAGTAATTCACCCCTCCACTTT.